This passage covers 6 T cell receptor beta chains from one sample sequenced in a study of blood T cell repertoires in COVID-19. Clones were sequenced by immunoSEQ multiplex PCR, and TCRdb holds only the in-frame ones, with some missing. Among around 200,000 clones listed, 65% to 85% were seen once. The specimen sequenced was PBMCs or T cells enriched from blood (not recorded which). These receptors originate from a woman aged 25-40 years who had recovered from COVID-19.

The rearrangement uses TRBV9 and TRBJ2-1, with 8 bases aligning to TRBD1. This CDR3 is 16 amino acids long. Germline lookup yields CDR1 SGDLS and CDR2 YYNGEE. V dropped 0 bases and J dropped 9; count of bases not matched to a gene: 11. CDR3: CASSVGLVGQEPEQFF. The CDR3 nucleotides are TGTGCCAGCAGCGTAGGCTTGGTGGGACAGGAGCCTGAGCAGTTCTTC. The variable domain in full, completed from reference TRBV9 and TRBJ2-1, reads DSGVTQTPKHLITATGQRVTLRCSPRSGDLSVYWYQQSLDQGLQFLIQYYNGEERAKGNILERFSAQQFPDLHSELNLSSLELGDSALYFCASSVGLVGQEPEQFFGPGTRLTVL.

In its sample, this clone was seen once. The chain has TRBV7-9 and TRBJ1-6; possibly TRBD1 for D (6 bases). In germline, CDR1 is SEHNR, CDR2 FQNEAQ (reference sequence). V lost 1 base and J lost 7, with 17 bases in between. The CDR3 length is 17 residues. The CDR3, as DNA: TGTGCCAGCAGCTTAGAGGTAGGGGGGGTATCCAATTCACCCCTCCACTTT. This encodes CASSLEVGGVSNSPLHF.

The count of this clone is one. The chain combines TRBV14 with TRBJ2-1, with D possibly being TRBD1 (6 bases). The V gene lost 1 base and the J gene lost 4 bases, with 14 bases spanning the gap. Germline values: CDR1 SGHDN, CDR2 FVKESK. This CDR3 is built from 16 residues. CDR3 sequence (DNA): TGTGCCAGCAGCCAAGTAGGCCTTGGACAGTACAATGAGCAGTTCTTC. Translation gives CASSQVGLGQYNEQFF. The whole variable domain, remainder taken from reference TRBV14 and TRBJ2-1, is EAGVTQFPSHSVIEKGQTVTLRCDPISGHDNLYWYRRVMGKEIKFLLHFVKESKQDESGMPNNRFLAERTGGTYSTLKVQPAELEDSGVYFCASSQVGLGQYNEQFFGPGTRLTVL.

The CDR3 DNA follows: TGTGCCAGCCATCGGGGGGGTACAGATACGCAGTATTTT. This sequence encodes CASHRGGTDTQYF. V is TRBV19 and J is TRBJ2-3; TRBD2 matches 8 bases. CDR3 length: 13 residues. Unmatched junction bases numbered 5, after V lost 9 bases and J lost 3 bases. Germline loops: CDR1 LNHDA, CDR2 SQIVND (reference sequence).

This clone was detected only a few times. This chain joins TRBV7-9 and TRBJ2-7, with 11 nucleotides matching TRBD2. CDR3 length: 14 residues. CDR1 is SEHNR and CDR2 is FQNEAQ in the germline V gene (reference sequence). V lost 5 bases to trimming and J lost 2 bases; unmatched junction nucleotides: 2. CDR3 in amino acids: CASSTGLAAYEQYF. CDR3 DNA: TGTGCCAGCAGCACGGGACTAGCGGCCTACGAGCAGTACTTC. Full variable domain (outside the CDR3, taken from reference TRBV7-9 and TRBJ2-7): DTGVSQNPRHKITKRGQNVTFRCDPISEHNRLYWYRQTLGQGPEFLTYFQNEAQLEKSRLLSDRFSAERPKGSFSTLEIQRTEQGDSAMYLCASSTGLAAYEQYFGPGTRLTVT.

This chain joins TRBV10-3 and TRBJ2-1; 7 nucleotides align to TRBD2. V trimming: 8 bases; J trimming: 8 bases; junction bases outside the gene matches: 9. This CDR3 spans 13 amino acids. Germline CDR1 ENHRY, CDR2 SYGVKD. The chain's CDR3 is CAIGGGFWDEQFF. As DNA, the CDR3 is TGTGCCATCGGGGGGGGTTTCTGGGATGAGCAGTTCTTC.